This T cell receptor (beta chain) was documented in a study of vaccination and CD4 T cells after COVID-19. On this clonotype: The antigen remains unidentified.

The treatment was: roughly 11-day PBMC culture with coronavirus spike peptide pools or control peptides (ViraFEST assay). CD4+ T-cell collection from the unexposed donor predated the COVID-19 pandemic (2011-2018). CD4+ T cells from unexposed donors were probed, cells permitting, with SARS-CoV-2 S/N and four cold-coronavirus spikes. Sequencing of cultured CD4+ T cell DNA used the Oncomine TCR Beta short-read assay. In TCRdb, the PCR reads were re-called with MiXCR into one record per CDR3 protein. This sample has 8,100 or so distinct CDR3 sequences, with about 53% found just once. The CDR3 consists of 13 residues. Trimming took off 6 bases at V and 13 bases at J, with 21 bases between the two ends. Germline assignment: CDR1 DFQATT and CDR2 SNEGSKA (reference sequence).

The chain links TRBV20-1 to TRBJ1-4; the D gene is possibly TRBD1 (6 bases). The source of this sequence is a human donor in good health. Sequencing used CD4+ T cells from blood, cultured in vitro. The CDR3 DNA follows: TGCAGTGCAAGCCCCGGGACACCCCGAGGACTGTTTTTT. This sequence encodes CSASPGTPRGLFF.